These T cell receptor beta chains were read from a single sample in a study of blood T cell repertoires in COVID-19. The protocol was immunoSEQ multiplex PCR, while the TCRdb copy is restricted to in-frame clones and leaves out a portion. The repertoire holds 300,000 to 400,000 clones, with more than 70% as singletons. Sequencing input: peripheral blood. The receptor set was obtained from a woman aged 50 to 65 who had recovered from COVID-19. The CDR3 runs from the conserved cysteine through the conserved F or W. Each record gives: V gene, J gene, clone size, D gene, CDR3 protein, CDR3 DNA. A D gene is named only where the DNA matches it firmly. Expanded clones get a size class; other rows say once, few or many, or leave the size out.

V: TRBV18; J: TRBJ1-6; size: .; D: TRBD1; CDR3: CASSGQGYNSPLHF; DNA: TGTGCCAGCTCGGGACAGGGGTATAATTCACCCCTCCACTTT
V: TRBV29-1; J: TRBJ2-2; size: few; D: TRBD2; CDR3: CSVEWASGASGELFF; DNA: TGCAGCGTTGAATGGGCTAGCGGGGCCTCCGGGGAGCTGTTTTTT
V: TRBV20-1; J: TRBJ1-1; size: .; D: TRBD1; CDR3: CSASTGQNYMNTEAFF; DNA: TGCAGTGCTAGTACGGGACAGAATTACATGAACACTGAAGCTTTCTTT
V: TRBV28; J: TRBJ2-7; size: .; D: TRBD1; CDR3: CASSLFSLGQNEQYF; DNA: TGTGCCAGCAGTTTATTTTCCTTGGGACAGAACGAGCAGTACTTC
V: TRBV3-1/TRBV3-2; J: TRBJ1-1; size: once; D: .; CDR3: CASSHTGRVNTEAFF; DNA: TGTGCCAGCAGCCACACAGGTCGGGTGAACACTGAAGCTTTCTTT
V: TRBV4-3; J: TRBJ1-1; size: .; D: TRBD1; CDR3: CASSQNRGEAFF; DNA: TGCGCCAGCAGCCAAAACAGGGGTGAAGCTTTCTTT
V: TRBV6-1; J: TRBJ1-6; size: .; D: .; CDR3: CASSEVGGLGNSPLHF; DNA: TGTGCCAGCAGTGAAGTCGGGGGGCTAGGTAATTCACCCCTCCACTTT
V: TRBV28; J: TRBJ2-3; size: .; D: TRBD1; CDR3: CASSLSGQGLTDTQYF; DNA: TGTGCCAGCAGTTTGTCGGGACAGGGACTAACAGATACGCAGTATTTT
V: TRBV5-1; J: TRBJ1-2; size: .; D: .; CDR3: CASSLGDSPTGGYTF; DNA: TGCGCCAGCAGCTTGGGGGACTCACCCACGGGTGGCTACACCTTC
V: TRBV7-2; J: TRBJ2-7; size: .; D: .; CDR3: CASSSGAYEQYF; DNA: TGTGCCAGCAGCTCCGGGGCCTACGAGCAGTACTTC
V: TRBV28; J: TRBJ2-1; size: .; D: TRBD1; CDR3: CASRNRGIRNEQFF; DNA: TGTGCCAGCCGGAACAGGGGTATTAGAAATGAGCAGTTCTTC
V: TRBV9; J: TRBJ2-3; size: .; D: .; CDR3: CASSPLGAASTDTQYF; DNA: TGTGCCAGCAGCCCTCTAGGAGCGGCCTCCACAGATACGCAGTATTTT
V: TRBV28; J: TRBJ2-7; size: .; D: TRBD1; CDR3: CASSFPWDRASGQYF; DNA: TGTGCCAGCAGTTTCCCTTGGGACAGAGCTTCGGGGCAGTACTTC
V: TRBV18; J: TRBJ1-1; size: once; D: .; CDR3: CASSPRVNWVPEAFF; DNA: TGTGCCAGCTCACCCAGGGTTAATTGGGTCCCTGAAGCTTTCTTT
V: TRBV23-1; J: TRBJ2-5; size: .; D: TRBD2; CDR3: CASSLGGKGPYQETQYF; DNA: TGCGCCAGCAGTCTGGGGGGGAAAGGGCCGTACCAAGAGACCCAGTACTTC
V: TRBV7-2; J: TRBJ1-1; size: .; D: .; CDR3: CASSNRNTNTEAFF; DNA: TGTGCCAGCAGCAACAGGAATACGAACACTGAAGCTTTCTTT
V: TRBV19; J: TRBJ1-1; size: .; D: .; CDR3: CASTWGVKPEAEAFF; DNA: TGTGCCAGTACGTGGGGGGTAAAACCGGAGGCTGAAGCTTTCTTT
V: TRBV3-1/TRBV3-2; J: TRBJ1-1; size: .; D: .; CDR3: CASSQVEGNTEAFF; DNA: TGTGCCAGCAGCCAAGTTGAGGGAAACACTGAAGCTTTCTTT
V: TRBV15; J: TRBJ1-2; size: .; D: .; CDR3: CATSPHRGAPGYTF; DNA: TGTGCCACCAGTCCCCACCGGGGGGCGCCGGGCTACACCTTC
V: TRBV28; J: TRBJ1-1; size: .; D: .; CDR3: CASRPGGYTEAFF; DNA: TGTGCCAGCAGGCCGGGGGGTTACACTGAAGCTTTCTTT
V: TRBV4-1; J: TRBJ2-2; size: .; D: TRBD2; CDR3: CASSQDAAGGTGELFF; DNA: TGCGCCAGCAGCCAAGATGCAGCGGGGGGAACCGGGGAGCTGTTTTTT
V: TRBV7-8; J: TRBJ2-2; size: .; D: TRBD1; CDR3: CASSRDRGAGELFF; DNA: TGTGCCAGCAGCCGAGACAGGGGAGCCGGGGAGCTGTTTTTT
V: TRBV6-5; J: TRBJ2-1; size: .; D: TRBD2; CDR3: CASSYSGGYNEQFF; DNA: TGTGCCAGCAGTTATAGCGGGGGCTACAATGAGCAGTTCTTC
V: TRBV7-2; J: TRBJ1-2; size: .; D: TRBD1; CDR3: CASRPTGYYGYTF; DNA: TGTGCCAGCAGACCGACAGGGTACTATGGCTACACCTTC
V: TRBV5-4; J: TRBJ2-7; size: .; D: TRBD2; CDR3: CASSLETSGSENEQYF; DNA: TGTGCCAGCAGCTTAGAGACTAGCGGGAGTGAGAACGAGCAGTACTTC
V: TRBV14; J: TRBJ2-1; size: .; D: .; CDR3: CASSLKIDIDEQFF; DNA: TGTGCCAGCAGCCTGAAAATAGATATTGATGAGCAGTTCTTC
V: TRBV28; J: TRBJ2-7; size: .; D: .; CDR3: CASSFLYEQYF; DNA: TGTGCCAGCAGTTTTCTTTACGAGCAGTACTTC
V: TRBV7-8; J: TRBJ1-1; size: .; D: .; CDR3: CASSLLGSYTEAFF; DNA: TGTGCCAGCAGCTTATTGGGCAGCTACACTGAAGCTTTCTTT
V: TRBV9; J: TRBJ2-3; size: .; D: .; CDR3: CASRPGGGYTDTQYF; DNA: TGTGCCAGCAGACCCGGCGGCGGATACACAGATACGCAGTATTTT
V: TRBV3-1/TRBV3-2; J: TRBJ2-5; size: .; D: .; CDR3: CASSLRGARTETQYF; DNA: TGTGCCAGCAGCCTACGGGGGGCCAGGACGGAGACCCAGTACTTC
V: TRBV6-1; J: TRBJ1-1; size: .; D: TRBD1; CDR3: CASSEAPDREAFF; DNA: TGTGCCAGCAGTGAAGCTCCGGACAGGGAAGCTTTCTTT
V: TRBV30; J: TRBJ1-4; size: once; D: TRBD1; CDR3: CAWSRGLNEKLFF; DNA: TGTGCCTGGAGCAGGGGGCTTAACGAAAAACTGTTTTTT
V: TRBV5-6; J: TRBJ2-1; size: .; D: .; CDR3: CASSLVDRGPYNEQFF; DNA: TGTGCCAGCAGCTTGGTAGATCGGGGTCCCTACAATGAGCAGTTCTTC
V: TRBV30; J: TRBJ2-2; size: .; D: .; CDR3: CAWTSAGQPSWELFF; DNA: TGTGCCTGGACGTCTGCGGGGCAGCCCAGCTGGGAGCTGTTTTTT
V: TRBV7-2; J: TRBJ2-7; size: .; D: TRBD1; CDR3: CASSSGTGAQYEQYF; DNA: TGTGCCAGCAGCTCCGGGACAGGGGCTCAATACGAGCAGTACTTC
V: TRBV4-1; J: TRBJ1-3; size: .; D: .; CDR3: CASSQGAPQGIFGNTIYF; DNA: TGCGCCAGCAGCCAAGGAGCTCCACAGGGTATTTTCGGAAACACCATATATTTT
V: TRBV12-2; J: TRBJ2-1; size: .; D: .; CDR3: CASRSSTSGVYNEQFF; DNA: TGTGCAAGTCGCTCCTCGACTAGCGGAGTTTACAATGAGCAGTTCTTC
V: TRBV9; J: TRBJ1-1; size: .; D: TRBD1; CDR3: CASSEGQTNTEAFF; DNA: TGTGCCAGCAGCGAGGGACAGACAAACACTGAAGCTTTCTTT
V: TRBV6-2/TRBV6-3; J: TRBJ2-7; size: once; D: .; CDR3: CASSPLSYEQYF; DNA: TGTGCCAGCAGTCCCCTCTCCTACGAGCAGTACTTC
V: TRBV9; J: TRBJ2-2; size: .; D: .; CDR3: CASSVVGQLNTGELFF; DNA: TGTGCCAGCAGCGTAGTGGGACAACTGAACACCGGGGAGCTGTTTTTT
V: TRBV7-3; J: TRBJ2-3; size: few; D: TRBD1; CDR3: CASSPGQSTDTQYF; DNA: TGTGCCAGCAGCCCGGGACAGAGCACAGATACGCAGTATTTT
V: TRBV19; J: TRBJ2-1; size: few; D: TRBD2; CDR3: CASSIEASGLLGEQFF; DNA: TGTGCCAGTAGTATTGAGGCTAGCGGACTCCTTGGGGAGCAGTTCTTC
V: TRBV4-1; J: TRBJ2-1; size: .; D: TRBD2; CDR3: CASSQNVGRANEQFF; DNA: TGCGCCAGCAGCCAAAACGTAGGGAGGGCCAATGAGCAGTTCTTC
V: TRBV19; J: TRBJ1-5; size: .; D: .; CDR3: CASSPWGEGQPQHF; DNA: TGTGCCAGTAGTCCCTGGGGCGAAGGACAGCCCCAGCATTTT
V: TRBV13; J: TRBJ2-3; size: .; D: TRBD2; CDR3: CASSFSVAGVGGADTQYF; DNA: TGTGCCAGCAGCTTCTCGGTAGCGGGAGTCGGCGGCGCAGATACGCAGTATTTT
V: TRBV28; J: TRBJ1-2; size: .; D: .; CDR3: CASSFRGYGYTF; DNA: TGTGCCAGCAGTTTCCGGGGGTATGGCTACACCTTC
V: TRBV25-1; J: TRBJ1-2; size: once; D: .; CDR3: CASIGQNGYTF; DNA: TGTGCCAGCATAGGACAGAATGGCTACACCTTC
V: TRBV10-3; J: TRBJ1-5; size: .; D: .; CDR3: CAISESWATFLVPQHF; DNA: TGTGCCATCAGTGAGTCCTGGGCCACCTTCTTGGTGCCCCAGCATTTT
V: TRBV6-6; J: TRBJ1-1; size: .; D: TRBD1; CDR3: CASRTTGGTEAFF; DNA: TGTGCCAGCAGGACCACAGGGGGAACTGAAGCTTTCTTT
V: TRBV14; J: TRBJ2-1; size: .; D: .; CDR3: CASSYPGQSQFF; DNA: TGTGCCAGCAGCTATCCGGGACAAAGCCAGTTCTTC
V: TRBV10-3; J: TRBJ1-5; size: .; D: TRBD1; CDR3: CAISEGGGNQPQHF; DNA: TGTGCCATCAGTGAAGGGGGCGGCAATCAGCCCCAGCATTTT